The present TCR beta chain was sequenced within a study of technical replicates of blood from a few donors. Trimming stripped 7 bases from V and 3 bases from J, with 11 bases between. Germline CDR1 MNHNY, CDR2 SVGAGI (reference sequence). The CDR3 extends over 13 amino acids. A single count supports this clone. Here immunoSEQ multiplex PCR was the method, and the copy in TCRdb shows in-frame clones only, minus some. The sample contains 90,000 to 100,000 clones, around 96% of which appear only once. The sequenced sample consisted of T cells isolated from PBMCs. The chain employs TRBV6-6 and TRBJ2-3; D ambiguous. The TCR originated in a human donor in good health. The CDR3 sequence: CASTGSSTDTQYF. The CDR3 DNA reads TGTGCCAGCACTGGCAGTTCGACAGATACGCAGTATTTT.